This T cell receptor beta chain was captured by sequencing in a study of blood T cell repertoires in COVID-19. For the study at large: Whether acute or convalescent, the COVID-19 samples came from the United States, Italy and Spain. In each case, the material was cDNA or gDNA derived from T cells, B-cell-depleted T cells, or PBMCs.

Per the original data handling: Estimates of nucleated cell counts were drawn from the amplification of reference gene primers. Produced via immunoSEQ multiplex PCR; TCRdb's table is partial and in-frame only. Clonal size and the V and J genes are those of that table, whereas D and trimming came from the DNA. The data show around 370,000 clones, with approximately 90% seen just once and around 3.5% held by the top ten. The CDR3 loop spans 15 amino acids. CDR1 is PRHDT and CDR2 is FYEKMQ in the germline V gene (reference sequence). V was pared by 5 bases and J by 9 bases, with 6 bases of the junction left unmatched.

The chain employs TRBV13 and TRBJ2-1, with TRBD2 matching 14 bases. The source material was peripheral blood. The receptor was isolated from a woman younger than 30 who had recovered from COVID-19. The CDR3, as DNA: TGTGCCAGCAGCCCCCGACTAGCGGGAGGGACTGAGCAGTTCTTC. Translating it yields CASSPRLAGGTEQFF.